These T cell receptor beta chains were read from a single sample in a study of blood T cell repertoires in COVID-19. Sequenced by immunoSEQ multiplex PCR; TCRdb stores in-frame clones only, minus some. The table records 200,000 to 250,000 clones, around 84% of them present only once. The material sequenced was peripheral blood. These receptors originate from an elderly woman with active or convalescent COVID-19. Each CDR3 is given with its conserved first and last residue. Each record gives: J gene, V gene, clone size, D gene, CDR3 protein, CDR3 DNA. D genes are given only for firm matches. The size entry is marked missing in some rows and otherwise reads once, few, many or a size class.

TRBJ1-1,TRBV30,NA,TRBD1,CAWSNDRGRMNTEAFF,TGTGCCTGGAGTAATGACAGGGGGCGGATGAACACTGAAGCTTTCTTT
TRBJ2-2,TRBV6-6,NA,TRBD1,CASSPPGQGSTGELFF,TGTGCCAGCAGCCCCCCGGGACAGGGGTCCACCGGGGAGCTGTTTTTT
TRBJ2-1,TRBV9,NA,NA,CASSVGRQSVYNEQFF,TGTGCCAGCAGCGTAGGGCGGCAAAGCGTCTACAATGAGCAGTTCTTC
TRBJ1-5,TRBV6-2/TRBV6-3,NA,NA,CASSLGGASNQPQHF,TGTGCCAGCAGTCTAGGGGGGGCCAGCAATCAGCCCCAGCATTTT
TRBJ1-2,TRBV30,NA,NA,CAWSGQEESGYTF,TGTGCCTGGAGTGGACAGGAGGAGAGTGGCTACACCTTC
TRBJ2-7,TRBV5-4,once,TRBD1,CASSPPTGFSYEQYF,TGTGCCAGCAGCCCGCCGACAGGGTTCTCCTACGAGCAGTACTTC
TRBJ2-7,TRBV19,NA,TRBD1,CASTYGTGSYEQYF,TGTGCCAGTACCTATGGGACAGGGTCCTACGAGCAGTACTTC
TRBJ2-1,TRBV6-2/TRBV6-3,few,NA,CASSYSTGRDYNEQFF,TGTGCCAGCAGTTACTCGACCGGGAGAGACTACAATGAGCAGTTCTTC
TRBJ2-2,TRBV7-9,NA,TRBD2,CASSLVLAGELTGELFF,TGTGCCAGCAGCTTAGTTCTAGCGGGGGAACTCACCGGGGAGCTGTTTTTT
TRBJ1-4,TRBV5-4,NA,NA,CASSSRQARGNEKLFF,TGTGCCAGCAGCTCACGACAGGCCAGGGGTAATGAAAAACTGTTTTTT
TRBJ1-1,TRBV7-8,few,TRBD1,CASSSTGGEAEAFF,TGTGCCAGCAGCTCTACAGGGGGCGAGGCTGAAGCTTTCTTT
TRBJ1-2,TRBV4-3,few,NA,CASSQIRDTSIYGYTF,TGCGCCAGCAGCCAGATCCGGGACACTAGTATCTATGGCTACACCTTC
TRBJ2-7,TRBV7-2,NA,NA,CASSQQGWENEQYF,TGTGCCAGCAGTCAACAGGGTTGGGAGAACGAGCAGTACTTC
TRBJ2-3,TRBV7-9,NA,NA,CASNPTGPSTDTQYF,TGTGCCAGCAACCCGACAGGCCCTAGCACAGATACGCAGTATTTT
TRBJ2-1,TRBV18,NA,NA,CASSLTSGGYNEQFF,TGTGCCAGCTCACTCACTAGTGGGGGGTACAATGAGCAGTTCTTC
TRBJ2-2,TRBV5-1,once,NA,CASSAGRPAGPTGELFF,TGCGCCAGCAGCGCCGGACGACCGGCGGGACCCACCGGGGAGCTGTTTTTT
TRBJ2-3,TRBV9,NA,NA,CASSPLATNTQYF,TGTGCCAGCAGCCCTTTGGCCACAAATACGCAGTATTTT
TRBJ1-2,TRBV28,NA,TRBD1,CASRDRVDYGYTF,TGTGCCAGCAGAGACAGGGTAGACTATGGCTACACCTTC
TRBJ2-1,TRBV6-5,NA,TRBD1,CASTRTGRYNEQFF,TGTGCCAGCACTCGGACAGGGAGGTACAATGAGCAGTTCTTC
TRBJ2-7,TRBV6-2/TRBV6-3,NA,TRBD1,CASSPRDRGYEQYF,TGTGCCAGCAGTCCCCGGGACAGGGGCTACGAGCAGTACTTC
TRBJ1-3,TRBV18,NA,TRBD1,CASSPTGPNAVSGNTIYF,TGTGCCAGCTCACCGACAGGGCCTAACGCGGTATCTGGAAACACCATATATTTT
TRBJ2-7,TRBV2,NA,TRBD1,CASSTTGTGDEQYF,TGTGCCAGCAGTACCACGGGGACAGGGGACGAGCAGTACTTC
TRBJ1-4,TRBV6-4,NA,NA,CASNSTFPRGGEKLFF,TGTGCCAGCAACTCAACCTTCCCCAGGGGCGGTGAAAAACTGTTTTTT
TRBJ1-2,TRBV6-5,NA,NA,CASSPHSRLSYGYTF,TGTGCCAGCAGTCCCCACAGCCGCCTATCCTATGGCTACACCTTC
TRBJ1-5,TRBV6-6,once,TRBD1,CASLGGRGLYQPQHF,TGTGCCAGCTTAGGGGGCAGAGGCCTTTATCAGCCCCAGCATTTT
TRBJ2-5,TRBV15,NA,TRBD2,CATSRDGLAGSETQYF,TGTGCCACCAGCAGAGATGGGCTAGCGGGTTCTGAGACCCAGTACTTC
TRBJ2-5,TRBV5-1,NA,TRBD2,CASSAGLASETQYF,TGCGCCAGCAGCGCGGGACTAGCATCCGAGACCCAGTACTTC
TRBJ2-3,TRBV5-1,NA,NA,CASSSWGGTDTQYF,TGCGCCAGCAGCTCTTGGGGAGGCACAGATACGCAGTATTTT
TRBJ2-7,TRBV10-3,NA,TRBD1,CAIRLGQGYSEQYF,TGTGCCATCAGGTTAGGACAGGGGTATTCCGAGCAGTACTTC
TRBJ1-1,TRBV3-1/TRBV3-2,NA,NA,CASSHFASLGGSSEAFF,TGTGCCAGCAGCCACTTCGCCTCGTTGGGAGGAAGCTCTGAAGCTTTCTTT
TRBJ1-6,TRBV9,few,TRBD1,CASSRGGDNSPLHF,TGTGCCAGCAGTCGAGGGGGCGATAATTCACCCCTCCACTTT
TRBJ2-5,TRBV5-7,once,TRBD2,CASSLGLAGEIRQETQYF,TGTGCCAGCAGCTTAGGACTAGCGGGAGAGATTCGGCAAGAGACCCAGTACTTC
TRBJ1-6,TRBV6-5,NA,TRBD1,CASSRDRDKSPLHF,TGTGCCAGCAGTCGGGACAGGGACAAATCACCCCTCCACTTT
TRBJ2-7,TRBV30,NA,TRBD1,CAWSADRDNEQYF,TGTGCCTGGAGTGCAGACAGGGACAACGAGCAGTACTTC
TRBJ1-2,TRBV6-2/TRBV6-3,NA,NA,CASSRAITNYGYTF,TGTGCCAGCAGTAGAGCCATTACTAACTATGGCTACACCTTC
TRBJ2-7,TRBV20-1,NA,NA,CSAHRDYEQYF,TGCAGTGCTCACAGGGACTACGAGCAGTACTTC
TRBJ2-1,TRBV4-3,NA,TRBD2,CASSQGQRGGQFF,TGCGCCAGCAGCCAAGGTCAGCGGGGTGGGCAGTTCTTC
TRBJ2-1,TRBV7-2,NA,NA,CASSRDNEQFF,TGTGCCAGCAGCCGAGACAATGAGCAGTTCTTC
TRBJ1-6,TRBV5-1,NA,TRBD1,CASSFQGDSPLHF,TGCGCCAGCAGCTTCCAGGGGGATTCACCCCTCCACTTT
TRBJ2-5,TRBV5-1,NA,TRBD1,CASSAGQGQETQYF,TGCGCCAGCAGCGCAGGACAGGGCCAAGAGACCCAGTACTTC
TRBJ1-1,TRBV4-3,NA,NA,CASSQARSAEAFF,TGCGCCAGCAGCCAAGCAAGAAGCGCTGAAGCTTTCTTT
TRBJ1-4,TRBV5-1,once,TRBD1,CASSLGGTGDEKLFF,TGCGCCAGCAGCTTGGGGGGGACAGGGGATGAAAAACTGTTTTTT
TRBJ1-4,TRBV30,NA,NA,CAWSGSGYFEKLFF,TGTGCCTGGAGTGGATCCGGTTATTTTGAAAAACTGTTTTTT
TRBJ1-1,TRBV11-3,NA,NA,CASSLRGNTEAFF,TGTGCCAGCAGCTTAAGGGGGAACACTGAAGCTTTCTTT
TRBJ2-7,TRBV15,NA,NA,CATSREVGGYEQYF,TGTGCCACCAGCAGAGAGGTGGGCGGGTACGAGCAGTACTTC
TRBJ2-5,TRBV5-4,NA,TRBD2,CASSLRAGGETQYF,TGTGCCAGCAGCCTCCGGGCCGGGGGGGAGACCCAGTACTTC
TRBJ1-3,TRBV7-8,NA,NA,CASTLTGKYSGNTIYF,TGTGCCAGCACCCTAACAGGAAAATACTCTGGAAACACCATATATTTT
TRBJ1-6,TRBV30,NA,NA,CAWSVRGNSGSPLHF,TGTGCCTGGAGTGTAAGGGGGAATTCGGGTTCACCCCTCCACTTT
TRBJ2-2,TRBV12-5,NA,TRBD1,CASGLMWTGYTGELFF,TGTGCTAGTGGTTTGATGTGGACAGGGTACACCGGGGAGCTGTTTTTT
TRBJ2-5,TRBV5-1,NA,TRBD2,CASSPHAGGPEETQYF,TGCGCCAGCAGCCCCCACGCGGGGGGGCCCGAAGAGACCCAGTACTTC
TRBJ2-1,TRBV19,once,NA,CASSISGQSYEQFF,TGTGCCAGTAGTATATCCGGACAGTCCTATGAGCAGTTCTTC